Presented here are 4 T cell receptor beta chains from one specimen sequenced in a study of cytomegalovirus exposure and HLA in healthy donors. PCR was performed using 60 Vbeta and 13 Jbeta primers. Assay: immunoSEQ multiplex PCR; the TCRdb copy retains only in-frame clones and omits some. Here the sample spans around 75,000 clones, about 84% being singletons. The sample consisted of PBMCs. These TCRs come from a man aged 40-50 years in good health and CMV-seronegative.

This clone showed up just once. The chain recombines TRBV5-6 with TRBJ1-5; TRBD1 matches at 7 bases. The CDR3 has 15 amino acids. From germline, CDR1 is SGHDT and CDR2 YYEEEE. Trimming cost V 1 base and J 8 bases; bases outside gene matches: 9. Written as DNA, the CDR3 is TGTGCCAGCAGCTTGTTCCAGGGGGACATCAAGCCCCAGCATTTT. Its protein is CASSLFQGDIKPQHF. Full variable domain (remainder filled in from reference TRBV5-6 and TRBJ1-5): DAGVTQSPTHLIKTRGQQVTLRCSPKSGHDTVSWYQQALGQGPQFIFQYYEEEERQRGNFPDRFSGHQFPNYSSELNVNALLLGDSALYLCASSLFQGDIKPQHFGDGTRLSIL.

This clone appeared once. This chain uses TRBV6-4 with TRBJ1-4, with D possibly matching TRBD1 (5 bases). Germline assignment: CDR1 MRHNA and CDR2 SNTAGT. This CDR3 spans 13 amino acids. The V gene lost 6 bases and the J gene lost 4 bases, with 9 bases spanning the gap. The CDR3, as DNA: TGTGCCAGCAGCATAGGGGTTAATGAAAAACTGTTTTTT. This sequence encodes CASSIGVNEKLFF.

The chain recombines TRBV9 with TRBJ2-2; 11 bases match TRBD2. The V and J ends lost 4 bases and 1 base, in that order; junction bases with no gene match: 9. Germline-derived CDR1 and CDR2 are SGDLS and YYNGEE. The CDR3 has 18 amino acids. CDR3: CASSSPGLAGENTGELFF. In DNA form, the CDR3 reads TGTGCCAGCAGCTCCCCCGGACTAGCGGGCGAGAACACCGGGGAGCTGTTTTTT.

This chain uses TRBV19 with TRBJ1-2; TRBD1 matches 8 bases. CDR1 is LNHDA, CDR2 SQIVND, per germline (reference sequence). This CDR3 spans 15 amino acids. V was pared by 4 bases and J by 2 bases, with 6 bases of the junction left unmatched. The CDR3 protein is CASSRPGTGNYGYTF. The CDR3 DNA follows: TGTGCCAGTAGTAGACCCGGGACAGGAAACTATGGCTACACCTTC.